The sequence of this T cell receptor beta chain was determined in a study of T cell responses to AZD1222 COVID-19 vaccine. Across the whole study: Investigators merged groups given second doses at roughly 4 or roughly 12 weeks.

General study results and limits: At baseline, just six AZD1222 recipients tested seropositive. Spike was spanned by vaccine-associated CD4 TCRs, which were dominant at 160-218 and 743-854. Nearly half of spike-specific TCRs reportedly target variant regions that are unmutated in the B.1.351 and B.1.1.7 variants.

The protocol was immunoSEQ multiplex PCR, while the TCRdb copy is restricted to in-frame clones and leaves out a portion. In the table there are about 140,000 clones, around 90% of which are singletons. The germline V gene has CDR1 LGHNA and CDR2 YNFKEQ. The CDR3 length is 13 residues. Trimming took off 0 bases at V and 7 bases at J, with 8 bases between the two ends. A note on this clone: The antigen remains undetermined.

The sequence derives from an adult in good health. The chain employs TRBV4-2 and TRBJ2-3, with D maybe TRBD2 (5 bases). The sequencing used peripheral blood, collected on day 0 of AZD1222 vaccination. The CDR3 spells CASSQERANTQYF. The CDR3 nucleotides are TGTGCCAGCAGCCAAGAGCGGGCCAATACGCAGTATTTT.